The clone carrying this T cell receptor beta chain was observed at least ten times. This entry belongs to a study of human T cells and chemical hapten exposure. Time point given: patch test 1, 2 weeks after DPC sensitization. The treatment denotes: therapeutic diphenylcyclopropenone sensitization with weekly scalp DPC. What the library attached to individual cDNA molecules were unique molecular identifiers. MiXCR, applied by TCRdb to the RACE reads, yields one record per CDR3 protein. The sample lists under 450,000 distinct CDR3 sequences, around 5% occurring once. The TCR was taken from a woman aged 50 to 60 with alopecia areata. Some clones in this sample may be carry-over from other donors' samples. The sample consisted of whole blood, taken in connection with sensitization to the hapten diphenylcyclopropenone (DPC).

As DNA, the CDR3 is TGTGCCGCCTCAGGGGTTTTAGGAAACACCATATATTTT. This codes for CAASGVLGNTIYF. V is TRBV10-3 and J is TRBJ1-3; a weak D match, TRBD1 (6 bases). V lost 11 bases, J lost 4 bases, and 15 bases lay in between. This CDR3 spans 13 amino acids. Per germline, CDR1 ENHRY and CDR2 SYGVKD.